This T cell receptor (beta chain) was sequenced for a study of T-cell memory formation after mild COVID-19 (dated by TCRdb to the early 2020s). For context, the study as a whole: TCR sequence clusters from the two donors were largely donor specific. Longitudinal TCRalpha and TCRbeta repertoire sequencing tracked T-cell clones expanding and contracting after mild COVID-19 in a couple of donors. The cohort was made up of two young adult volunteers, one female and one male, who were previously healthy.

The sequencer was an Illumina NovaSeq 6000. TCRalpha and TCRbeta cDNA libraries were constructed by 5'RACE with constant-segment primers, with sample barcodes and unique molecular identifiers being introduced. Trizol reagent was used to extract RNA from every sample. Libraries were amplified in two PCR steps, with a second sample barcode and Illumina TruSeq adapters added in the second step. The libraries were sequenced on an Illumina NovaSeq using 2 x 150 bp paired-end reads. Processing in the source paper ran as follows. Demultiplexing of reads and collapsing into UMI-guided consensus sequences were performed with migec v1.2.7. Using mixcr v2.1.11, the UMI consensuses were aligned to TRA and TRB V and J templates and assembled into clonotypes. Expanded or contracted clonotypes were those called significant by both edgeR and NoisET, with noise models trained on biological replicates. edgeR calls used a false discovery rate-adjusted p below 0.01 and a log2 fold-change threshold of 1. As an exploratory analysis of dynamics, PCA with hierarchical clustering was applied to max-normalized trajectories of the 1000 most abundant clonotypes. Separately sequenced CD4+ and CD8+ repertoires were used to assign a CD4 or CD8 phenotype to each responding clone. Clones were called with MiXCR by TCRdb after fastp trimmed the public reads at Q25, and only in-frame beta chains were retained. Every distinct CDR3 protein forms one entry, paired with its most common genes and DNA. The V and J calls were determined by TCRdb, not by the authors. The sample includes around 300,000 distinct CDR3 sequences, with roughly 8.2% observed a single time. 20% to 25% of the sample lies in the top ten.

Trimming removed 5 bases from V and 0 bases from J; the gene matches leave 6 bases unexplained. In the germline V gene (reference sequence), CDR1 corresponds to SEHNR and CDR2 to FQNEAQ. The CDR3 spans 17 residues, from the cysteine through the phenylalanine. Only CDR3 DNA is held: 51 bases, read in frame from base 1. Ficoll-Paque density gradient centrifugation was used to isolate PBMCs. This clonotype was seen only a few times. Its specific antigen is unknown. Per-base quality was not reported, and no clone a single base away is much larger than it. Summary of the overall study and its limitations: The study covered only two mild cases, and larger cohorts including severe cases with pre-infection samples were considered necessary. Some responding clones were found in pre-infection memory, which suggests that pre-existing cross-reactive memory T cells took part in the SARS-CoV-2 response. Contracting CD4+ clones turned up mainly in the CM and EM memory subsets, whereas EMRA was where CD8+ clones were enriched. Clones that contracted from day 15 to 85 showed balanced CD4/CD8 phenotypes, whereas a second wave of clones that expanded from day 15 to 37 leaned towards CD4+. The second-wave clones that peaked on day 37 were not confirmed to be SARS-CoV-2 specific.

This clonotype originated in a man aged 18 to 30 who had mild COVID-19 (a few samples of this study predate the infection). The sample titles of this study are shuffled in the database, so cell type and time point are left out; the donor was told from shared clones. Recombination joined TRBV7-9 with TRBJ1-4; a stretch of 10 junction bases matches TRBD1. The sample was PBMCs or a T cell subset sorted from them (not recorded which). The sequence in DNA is TGTGCCAGCAGCCACAGCGGGACAGGGGCAACTAATGAAAAACTGTTTTTT. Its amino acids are CASSHSGTGATNEKLFF.